The 30 T cell receptor beta chains in this list originate from one sample, sequenced in a study of regulatory T cells in long-lasting Graves disease. Arm-PCR of CDR3 regions with iRepertoire HTBI primers generated TCR beta libraries. One entry per CDR3 protein results from TCRdb running MiXCR on the multiplex PCR reads. The data show 300,000 to 350,000 distinct CDR3 sequences, with about 18% seen just once and 29% held by the top ten. Time point defined: persistent/refractory GD, antithyroid drugs over 5 years with positive TRAb. There was RNA extracted from PBMCs, and the TCR library was made from it. The source material was peripheral blood mononuclear cells (PBMCs), sampled when the disease was refractory, from a patient treated with antithyroid drugs. The receptors come from a female donor with Graves disease.

This clonotype showed up just a few times. V is TRBV7-9 and J is TRBJ1-4; 7 bases fit TRBD1. The CDR3 runs to 14 residues. The trim removed 6 bases at V and 6 bases at J, leaving 7 bases unmatched. Germline assignment: CDR1 SEHNR and CDR2 FQNEAQ (reference sequence). CDR3 DNA: TGTGCCAGCAGTCCGGACAGGTGGGATGAAAAACTGTTTTTT. This translates into CASSPDRWDEKLFF.

V usage is TRBV19 and J usage is TRBJ1-2; no clear D. The length of the CDR3 is 15 residues. V shed 7 bases and J shed 5 bases, with 20 bases lying between them. Germline V gene sequence: CDR1 LNHDA, CDR2 SQIVND (reference sequence). CDR3 amino acids: CASTPSEEAPYGYTF. Written as DNA, the CDR3 is TGTGCCAGTACCCCGTCTGAGGAAGCCCCTTATGGCTACACCTTC.

This clonotype was seen a few times. The chain uses TRBV5-1 and TRBJ2-7; D gene ambiguous. The CDR3 sequence is 14 residues long. Trimming removed 4 bases at V and 1 base at J, with 12 bases between. Germline assignment: CDR1 SGHRS and CDR2 YFSETQ. In DNA form, the CDR3 reads TGCGCCAGCAGCCCCCCAGTAGAGTCCTACGAGCAGTACTTC. Its translation is CASSPPVESYEQYF. Full variable domain (remainder filled in from reference TRBV5-1 and TRBJ2-7): KAGVTQTPRYLIKTRGQQVTLSCSPISGHRSVSWYQQTPGQGLQFLFEYFSETQRNKGNFPGRFSGRQFSNSRSEMNVSTLELGDSALYLCASSPPVESYEQYFGPGTRLTVT.

As regards this clonotype: The junction and the germline gene differ at one end; a read error may be behind it. The CDR3 bases are TGTTCCTGGAGCCAGGACATGAACACTGAAGCTTTCTTT. Encoded protein: CSWSQDMNTEAFF. V is TRBV30 and J is TRBJ1-1; D might be TRBD1 (5 bases). Germline V gene sequence: CDR1 GTSNPN, CDR2 SVGIG (reference sequence). The CDR3 extends over 13 amino acids.

This clonotype was detected ten times or more. V is TRBV19 and J is TRBJ2-7, with TRBD1 matching 8 bases. V shed 4 bases, J shed 3 bases, and the junction held 20 bases outside the gene matches. Germline V gene sequence: CDR1 LNHDA, CDR2 SQIVND (reference sequence). The CDR3 spans 19 residues. The CDR3 region has the DNA TGTGCCAGTAGTACGAACTACCCCTTGGTGGGGACAGGACACTACGAGCAGTACTTC. This encodes CASSTNYPLVGTGHYEQYF.

This clonotype was picked up a small number of times. V is TRBV5-1 and J is TRBJ2-2; no clear D gene. Germline V gene sequence: CDR1 SGHRS, CDR2 YFSETQ. V lost 2 bases and J lost 1, with 6 bases in between. CDR3 length: 14 amino acids. Written as DNA, the CDR3 is TGCGCCAGCAGCTTCCCCGGGAACACCGGGGAGCTGTTTTTT. Translation gives CASSFPGNTGELFF.

The table lists this clonotype with many counts. CDR3 in DNA: TGTGCCAGCAGCCGACTCGCGTCGGGGGGTTCCAATGAAAAACTGTTTTTT. It encodes CASSRLASGGSNEKLFF. V gene TRBV27 combines with J gene TRBJ1-4; D possibly corresponds to TRBD1 (5 bases). CDR3 length equals 17 residues. Trimming cost V 6 bases and J 5 bases, with 22 bases left between them. Germline V gene lookup returns CDR1 MNHEY and CDR2 SMNVEV (reference sequence). Filled out from reference TRBV27 and TRBJ1-4, the complete variable domain reads EAQVTQNPRYLITVTGKKLTVTCSQNMNHEYMSWYRQDPGLGLRQIYYSMNVEVTDKGDVPEGYKVSRKEKRNFPLILESPSPNQTSLYFCASSRLASGGSNEKLFFGSGTQLSVL.

The chain recombines TRBV20-1 with TRBJ2-2, with D uncertain. Germline lookup yields CDR1 DFQATT and CDR2 SNEGSKA (reference sequence). This CDR3 is built from 11 residues. V was clipped by 3 bases and J by 6 bases, with 5 bases between them. The CDR3 sequence is CSASFAGELFF. The CDR3 DNA sequence: TGCAGTGCTAGCTTTGCCGGGGAGCTGTTTTTT.

The rearrangement joins TRBV11-3 to TRBJ2-3; TRBD2 matches at 8 bases. Germline-derived CDR1 and CDR2 are SGHNT and YENEEA. Trimming removed 1 base from V and 2 bases from J; junction bases left unmatched: 14. The CDR3 consists of 19 residues. The CDR3 nucleotides read TGTGCCAGCAGCTTAGGGCTACGAGTCGCGGGGGGCCACACAGATACGCAGTATTTT. Protein: CASSLGLRVAGGHTDTQYF.

This clonotype was recorded a few times. The J gene is TRBJ1-1, the V gene TRBV29-1; D not certain. The CDR3 extends over 15 amino acids. Per germline, CDR1 SQVTM and CDR2 ANQGSEA. V was cut by 1 base and J by 0 bases, with 12 bases left in between. CDR3 loop: CSVEGAGHMNTEAFF. In nucleotides, the CDR3 is TGCAGCGTTGAAGGGGCTGGCCATATGAACACTGAAGCTTTCTTT.

The chain is built from TRBV7-9 and TRBJ1-1; TRBD1 agrees at 7 bases. J was trimmed by 3 bases and V by 5 bases; bases with no gene match: 15. CDR3 length equals 17 residues. CDR1 and CDR2 (germline): SEHNR, FQNEAQ (reference sequence). CDR3 DNA sequence: TGTGCCAGCAGCCCCAATTTCAGGGGGGCCGTGGACACTGAAGCTTTCTTT. This translates into CASSPNFRGAVDTEAFF.

This clonotype was counted at least ten times. V gene TRBV6-1 combines with J gene TRBJ1-2, with a possible D match to TRBD1 (5 bases). The V end lost 6 bases, the J end lost 11 bases, and 22 bases lay between the germline ends. Germline V lookup: CDR1 MNHNS, CDR2 SASEGT. The CDR3 has 14 amino acids. The CDR3 DNA is TGTGCCAGCAGACTACTCGGGGCGACTGGGGGGTACACCTTC. Translation: CASRLLGATGGYTF.

This clonotype was observed a handful of times. The chain recombines TRBV6-1 with TRBJ1-1, with D possibly matching TRBD1 (6 bases). V was shortened by 6 bases and J by 5 bases, with 13 bases between the two germline ends. The germline V gene has CDR1 MNHNS and CDR2 SASEGT. CDR3 length equals 13 residues. CDR3 DNA: TGTGCCAGCAGACCACAGGGAGAGACTGAAGCTTTCTTT. Its translation: CASRPQGETEAFF.

This clonotype was observed at least ten times. The rearrangement links TRBV24-1 to TRBJ1-2, with 7 bases identical to TRBD1. The length of the CDR3 is 13 residues. The germline V gene encodes CDR1 KGHDR and CDR2 SFDVKD. V lost 4 bases and J lost 7; bases outside the gene matches: 5. The CDR3 spells CATSDSTGSGYTF. The DNA for the CDR3 is TGTGCCACCAGTGACTCGACAGGGTCTGGCTACACCTTC.

This clonotype has ten or more counts. The chain has TRBV28 and TRBJ1-2, with a weak D call TRBD1 (6 bases). CDR3 length: 15 amino acids. CDR1 and CDR2 from the germline V gene are MDHEN and SYDVKM. The V end was cut by 6 bases, the J end by 4 bases, with 18 bases between. CDR3 protein: CASRGQGRGFYGYTF. The CDR3 nucleotides read TGTGCCAGCAGGGGGCAGGGCAGGGGCTTCTATGGCTACACCTTC.

In this sample, this clonotype turned up many times. V usage is TRBV7-8 and J usage is TRBJ2-2, with a possible D match to TRBD2 (6 bases). V was cut by 3 bases and J by 10 bases, with 15 bases left in between. Germline V gene lookup returns CDR1 SGHVS and CDR2 FQNEAQ. The CDR3 extends over 14 amino acids. CDR3 residues: CASSFGGGRSELFF. The CDR3 bases are TGTGCCAGCAGCTTCGGGGGAGGTCGGTCGGAGCTGTTTTTT.

With regard to this clonotype: A read error is the likely source, as a far larger clone sits one nucleotide away. The genes are TRBV7-9 and TRBJ1-5; D perhaps matches TRBD1 (5 bases). The CDR3 has 12 amino acids. The V gene's germline CDR1 is SEHNR and CDR2 FQNEAQ (reference sequence). Trimming left V 6 bases short and J 5 bases short, with 8 bases between. In nucleotides, the CDR3 is TGTGCCAGCAGGGGAGGGGATCAGCCCCAGCATTTT. It encodes CASRGGDQPQHF.

The rearrangement uses TRBV7-2 and TRBJ2-7; D call uncertain. Germline V lookup: CDR1 SGHTA, CDR2 FQGNSA. Trimming left V 1 base short and J 1 base short, with 11 bases between. The CDR3 consists of 15 residues. The DNA for the CDR3 is TGTGCCAGCAGCTTAGGGTGGCAGGCTTCCTACGAGCAGTACTTC. As protein: CASSLGWQASYEQYF.

The chain couples TRBV7-3 to TRBJ1-2; 7 nucleotides line up with TRBD1. The V and J ends lost 5 bases and 8 bases, in that order; junction bases with no gene match: 8. Looked up from germline, CDR1 is SGHTA and CDR2 is FQGTGA. The CDR3 is made up of 13 amino acids. CDR3 DNA: TGTGCCAGCAGCCGTACCAGGGGGGAGGGCTACACCTTC. Translating gives CASSRTRGEGYTF.

This clonotype was observed a few times. The genes are TRBV25-1 and TRBJ2-6; D might be TRBD1 (6 bases). The CDR3 consists of 14 residues. Looked up from germline, CDR1 is MGHDK and CDR2 is SYGVNS. Trimming cost V 6 bases and J 4 bases, with 10 bases left between them. In DNA form, the CDR3 reads TGTGCCAGCAGGGACAGATCCGGGGCCAACGTCCTGACTTTC. Its protein is CASRDRSGANVLTF. The full variable domain, with the rest looked up from reference TRBV25-1 and TRBJ2-6, is EADIYQTPRYLVIGTGKKITLECSQTMGHDKMYWYQQDPGMELHLIHYSYGVNSTEKGDLSSESTVSRIRTEHFPLTLESARPSHTSQYLCASRDRSGANVLTFGAGSRLTVL.

This clonotype came up a few times. The gene calls are TRBV4-3 and TRBJ1-2, with TRBD1 as a possible D gene (6 bases). The V end lost 0 bases, the J end lost 6 bases, and 20 bases lay between the germline ends. CDR1 is LGHNA and CDR2 is YSLEER in the germline V gene. This CDR3 has 17 residues. The CDR3 loop reads CASSQDVQSEQGHGYTF. CDR3 bases: TGCGCCAGCAGCCAAGATGTGCAGTCAGAACAGGGCCATGGCTACACCTTC.

Regarding this clonotype: One junction end disagrees with the germline gene, perhaps due to a read error. The rearrangement uses TRBV12-3 or TRBV12-4 and TRBJ1-5; perhaps TRBD1 as D (5 bases). The CDR3 has 16 residues. CDR3 sequence reads: CASTLLDSQPFGPQHF. The CDR3 bases are TGTGCCAGCACTTTACTAGACAGCCAACCTTTCGGACCCCAGCATTTT.

To note about this clonotype: A read error may explain this, as a much larger clone is one base away. This rearrangement joins TRBV3-1 to TRBJ1-4; D gene uncertain. CDR3 length: 15 amino acids. Germline CDR1 LGHDT, CDR2 YNNKEL (reference sequence). Here the CDR3 DNA reads TGTGCCAGCAGCCAAGAACGACAAACTGATGAAAAACTGTTTTTT. Translating gives CASSQERQTDEKLFF.

The V gene is TRBV29-1, the J gene TRBJ2-7; TRBD1 is a possible D gene (5 bases). Per germline, CDR1 SQVTM and CDR2 ANQGSEA. The CDR3 spans 12 residues. Deletions cut 5 bases from V and 2 bases from J, with 10 bases between. For the CDR3, the DNA is TGCAGCGTTACAGGCCAAACCTACGAGCAGTACTTC. Translating gives CSVTGQTYEQYF.

A few counts support this clonotype. The chain employs TRBV20-1 and TRBJ1-4; D not certain. The V and J ends lost 4 bases and 5 bases respectively, with 8 bases between them. Germline V lookup: CDR1 DFQATT, CDR2 SNEGSKA (reference sequence). The CDR3 is made up of 12 amino acids. The DNA for the CDR3 is TGCAGTGCTATGCCAGAAAATGAAAAACTGTTTTTT. It translates to CSAMPENEKLFF.

The chain recombines TRBV4-2 with TRBJ2-7; TRBD2 might be the D (5 bases). The CDR3 loop spans 13 amino acids. V lost 3 bases and J 1 base, leaving 7 bases between the germline ends. The germline gives CDR1 LGHNA, CDR2 YNFKEQ. The CDR3 reads CASSHTGSYEQYF. CDR3 DNA sequence: TGTGCCAGCAGCCACACGGGGTCCTACGAGCAGTACTTC.

The table lists this clonotype with a few counts. CDR3 nucleotides: TGTGCCAGCAGCCAAGATTTGACAGAGGGTAATGAGCAGTTCTTC. As protein: CASSQDLTEGNEQFF. J is TRBJ2-1 and V is TRBV3-1; D assignment may be TRBD1 or TRBD2 (5 bases each). V was trimmed by 0 bases and J by 7 bases, leaving 13 bases between them. The CDR3 is 15 amino acids. The germline V gene encodes CDR1 LGHDT and CDR2 YNNKEL (reference sequence).

This CDR3 reads CAISEWRGPNTGELFF. Here the CDR3 DNA reads TGTGCCATCAGTGAGTGGAGGGGGCCTAACACCGGGGAGCTGTTTTTT. J is TRBJ2-2 and V is TRBV10-3, with D maybe TRBD1 (7 bases). This CDR3 is 16 amino acids long. V lost 1 base and J 2 bases, leaving 11 bases between the germline ends. CDR1 is ENHRY, CDR2 SYGVKD, per germline.

This clonotype has just a few counts. The rearrangement uses TRBV4-1 and TRBJ1-2, with 9 bases that match TRBD1. The germline gives CDR1 MGHRA, CDR2 YSYEKL. After removal of 2 bases from V and 8 bases from J, the junction contained 21 bases not matched to a gene. The CDR3 loop spans 19 amino acids. CDR3 in DNA: TGCGCCAGCAGCCAATACGGCCCGGGACAGGGACGTGAGCCGAGGGGCTACACCTTC. Translated, it gives CASSQYGPGQGREPRGYTF.

This clonotype was detected many times. This rearrangement joins TRBV28 to TRBJ2-7; 9 bases align to TRBD2. The germline gives CDR1 MDHEN, CDR2 SYDVKM. V dropped 3 bases and J dropped 2; count of bases not matched to a gene: 11. This CDR3 has 17 residues. Here the CDR3 DNA reads TGTGCCAGCAGTTTGAGTGGTTGGCGGGAGGGCACCTACGAGCAGTACTTC. Its protein is CASSLSGWREGTYEQYF.